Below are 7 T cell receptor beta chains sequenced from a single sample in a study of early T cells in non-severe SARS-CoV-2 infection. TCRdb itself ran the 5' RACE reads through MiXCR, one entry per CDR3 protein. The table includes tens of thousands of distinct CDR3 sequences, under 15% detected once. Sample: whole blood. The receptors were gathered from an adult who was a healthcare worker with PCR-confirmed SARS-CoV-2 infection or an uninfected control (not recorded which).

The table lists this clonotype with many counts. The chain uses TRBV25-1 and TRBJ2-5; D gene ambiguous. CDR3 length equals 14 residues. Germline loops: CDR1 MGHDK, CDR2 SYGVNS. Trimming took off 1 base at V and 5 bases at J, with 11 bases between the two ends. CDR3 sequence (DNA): TGTGCCAGCAGTGAATGGGCCCGTGCGGAGACCCAGTACTTC. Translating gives CASSEWARAETQYF. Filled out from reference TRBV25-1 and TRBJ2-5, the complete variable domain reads EADIYQTPRYLVIGTGKKITLECSQTMGHDKMYWYQQDPGMELHLIHYSYGVNSTEKGDLSSESTVSRIRTEHFPLTLESARPSHTSQYLCASSEWARAETQYFGPGTRLLVL.

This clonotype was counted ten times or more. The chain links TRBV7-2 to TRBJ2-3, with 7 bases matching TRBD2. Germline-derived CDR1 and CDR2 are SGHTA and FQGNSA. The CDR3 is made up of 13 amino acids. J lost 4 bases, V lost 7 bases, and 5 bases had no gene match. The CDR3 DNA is TGTGCCAGCACCTGGGACTACTCAGATACGCAGTATTTT. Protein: CASTWDYSDTQYF.

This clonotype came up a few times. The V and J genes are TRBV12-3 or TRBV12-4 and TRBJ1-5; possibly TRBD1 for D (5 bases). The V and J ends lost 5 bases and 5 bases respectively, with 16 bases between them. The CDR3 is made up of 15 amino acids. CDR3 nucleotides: TGTGCCAGCAGTCCGGAGGGGATAGGGGATCAGCCCCAGCATTTT. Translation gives CASSPEGIGDQPQHF.

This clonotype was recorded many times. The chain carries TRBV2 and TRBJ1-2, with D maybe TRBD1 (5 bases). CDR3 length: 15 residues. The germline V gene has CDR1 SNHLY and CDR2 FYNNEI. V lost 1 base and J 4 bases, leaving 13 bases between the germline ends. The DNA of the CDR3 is TGTGCCAGCAGTGAAGGGGGGGTTAACTTCTATGGCTACACCTTC. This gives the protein CASSEGGVNFYGYTF.

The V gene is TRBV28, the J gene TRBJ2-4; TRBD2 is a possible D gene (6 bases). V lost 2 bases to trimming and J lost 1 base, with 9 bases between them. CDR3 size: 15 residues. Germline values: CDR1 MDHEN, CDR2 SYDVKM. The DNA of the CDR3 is TGTGCCAGCAGTTTAGGAGGGTCGGCCAAAAACATTCAGTACTTC. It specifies CASSLGGSAKNIQYF.

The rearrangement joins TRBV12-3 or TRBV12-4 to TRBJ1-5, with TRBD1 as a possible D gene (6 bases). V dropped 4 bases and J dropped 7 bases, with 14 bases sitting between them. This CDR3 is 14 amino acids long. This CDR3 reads CASSSHRVRQPQHF. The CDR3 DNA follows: TGTGCCAGCAGTTCTCACAGGGTCAGGCAGCCCCAGCATTTT.

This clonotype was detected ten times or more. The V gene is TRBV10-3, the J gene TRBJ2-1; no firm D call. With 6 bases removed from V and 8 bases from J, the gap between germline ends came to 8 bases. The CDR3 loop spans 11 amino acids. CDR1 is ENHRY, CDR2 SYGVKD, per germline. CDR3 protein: CAISDGHEQFF. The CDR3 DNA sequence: TGTGCCATCAGCGATGGACATGAGCAGTTCTTC.